This T cell receptor (beta chain) was documented in a study of T cells in Graves' hyperthyroidism and ophthalmopathy. The overall study: Peripheral blood was drawn at first diagnosis, prior to all treatment.

The TCR beta CDR3 regions underwent amplification using RNA transcripts as the source. HTBI primers were used for first-round RT-PCR of the TCR CDR3. MiXCR, run by TCRdb on the multiplex PCR reads, gives a single entry per CDR3 protein. The sample consists of fewer than 650,000 distinct CDR3 sequences, 13% to 15% of them appearing once. A remark on this clonotype: Its antigen is as yet unknown.

Germline-derived CDR1 and CDR2 are SGHAT and FQNNGV. The CDR3 totals 16 residues. The ends were cut back, 4 bases at V and 0 bases at J, with 13 bases in the middle. Pregnant or lactating patients were excluded, as were those with uncontrolled infection or other autoimmune disease. Clinicians diagnosed patients from clinical symptoms, serum thyroxine and TRAb, thyroid ultrasound and orbital computed tomography. Study results and limitations: The majority of expanded thyroid clonotypes above 0.001 also appeared in blood.

Sequencing was done on a sample of blood. The chain couples TRBV11-2 to TRBJ1-5; D uncertain. The receptor was isolated from a woman aged 18-29 years with Graves' ophthalmopathy. In DNA, the CDR3 is TGTGCCAGCAGCTCCGTAATATCGTATAGCAATCAGCCCCAGCATTTT. This sequence encodes CASSSVISYSNQPQHF.